This T cell receptor beta chain originates from a study of blood T cell repertoires in COVID-19. Whole-study context: The study drew acute and convalescent COVID-19 samples from the United States, Italy and Spain. Sample material is recorded as cDNA or gDNA derived from T cells, B-cell-depleted T cells, or PBMCs.

As processed by the authors: Cell counts per sample came from amplifying reference gene primers. Some clones are missing from TCRdb's copy, which holds only in-frame ones; the method was immunoSEQ multiplex PCR. The V and J calls and clone size come from that table; D and trimming were worked out from the DNA. The sample holds about 98,000 clones; approximately 86% are singletons and the top ten take roughly a tenth. The CDR3 covers 16 residues. Trimming removed 2 bases from V and 1 base from J; junction bases left unmatched: 8. Germline lookup yields CDR1 MNHEY and CDR2 SVGEGT. This sequence originates from a man between 65 and 79 years old with active or convalescent COVID-19. This rearrangement joins TRBV6-2 or TRBV6-3 to TRBJ2-7; 7 bases are a match to TRBD2. Input material: peripheral blood. The DNA for the CDR3 is TGTGCCAGCAGTTACGAAGCGGGGACCACTTCCTACGAGCAGTACTTC. It specifies CASSYEAGTTSYEQYF.